The T cell receptor (beta chain) described here comes from a study of identical twins. TCRdb reprocessed the 5' RACE reads with MiXCR, giving one entry per CDR3 protein. The sample shows about 1.7 million distinct CDR3 sequences, less than 35% of them seen only once. The germline CDR1 and CDR2 sequences are SGHAT and FQNNGV. Trimming removed 0 bases at V and 0 bases at J, with 12 bases between. The CDR3 has 16 residues. The TCR originated in a newborn girl in good health. Sequencing was done on a sample of cord blood. The V call is TRBV11-2, the J call TRBJ2-7, with a tentative D call TRBD1 (6 bases). Written as DNA, the CDR3 is TGTGCCAGCAGCTTAGATCAGGGGTTAAGCTCCTACGAGCAGTACTTC. Its translation is CASSLDQGLSSYEQYF.